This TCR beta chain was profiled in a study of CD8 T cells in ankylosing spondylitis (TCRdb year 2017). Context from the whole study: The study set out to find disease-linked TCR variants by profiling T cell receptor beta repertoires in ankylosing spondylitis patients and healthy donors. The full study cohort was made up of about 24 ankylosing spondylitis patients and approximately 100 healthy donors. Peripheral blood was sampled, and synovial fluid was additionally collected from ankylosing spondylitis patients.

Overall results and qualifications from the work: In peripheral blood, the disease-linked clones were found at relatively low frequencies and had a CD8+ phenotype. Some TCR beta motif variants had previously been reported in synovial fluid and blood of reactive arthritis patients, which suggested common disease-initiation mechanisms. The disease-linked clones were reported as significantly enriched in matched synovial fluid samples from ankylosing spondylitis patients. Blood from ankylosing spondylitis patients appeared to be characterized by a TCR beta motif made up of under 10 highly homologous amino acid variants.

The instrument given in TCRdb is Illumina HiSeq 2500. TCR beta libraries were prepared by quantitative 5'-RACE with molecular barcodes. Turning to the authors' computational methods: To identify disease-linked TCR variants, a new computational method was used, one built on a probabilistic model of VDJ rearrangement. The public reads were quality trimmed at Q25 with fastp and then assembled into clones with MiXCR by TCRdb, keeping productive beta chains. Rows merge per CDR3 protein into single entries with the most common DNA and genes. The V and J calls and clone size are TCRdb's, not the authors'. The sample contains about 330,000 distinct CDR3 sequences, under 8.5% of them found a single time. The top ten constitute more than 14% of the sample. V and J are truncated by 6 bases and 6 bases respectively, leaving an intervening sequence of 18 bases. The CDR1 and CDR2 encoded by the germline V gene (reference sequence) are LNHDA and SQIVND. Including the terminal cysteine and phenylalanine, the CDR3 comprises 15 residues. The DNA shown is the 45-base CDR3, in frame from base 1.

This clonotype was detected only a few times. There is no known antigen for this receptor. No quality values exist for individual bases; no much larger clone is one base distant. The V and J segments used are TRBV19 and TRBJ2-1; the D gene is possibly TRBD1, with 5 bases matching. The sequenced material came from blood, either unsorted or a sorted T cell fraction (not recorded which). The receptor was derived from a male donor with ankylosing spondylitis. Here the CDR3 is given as CASRGKNRRTNEQFF. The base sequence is TGTGCCAGTAGGGGAAAAAACAGGCGAACCAATGAGCAGTTCTTC.